A selection of T cell receptor beta chains follows, all from one sample in a study of vaccination effects on CD4 cells after COVID-19. For these TCRs, the target antigens are not known. The assay was immunoSEQ multiplex PCR, and TCRdb's table has in-frame clones only and misses some. The data contain about 46,000 clones, over 60% of them singletons. The source was CD4+ T cells from PBMCs cultured with HCoV-OC43 spike peptides, collected after COVID-19 vaccination. The source is a human donor who received a COVID-19 vaccine. Both conserved end residues are part of each CDR3. The order of the fields is D gene, clone size, V gene, J gene, CDR3 protein, CDR3 DNA. The D gene is left open where the match is weak. Clone size appears in some rows only: once, few, many, or a class for an expanded clone.

-	-	TRBV19	TRBJ2-6	CASSMARHRASGANVLTF	TGTGCCAGTAGTATGGCTCGGCACAGGGCCTCTGGGGCCAACGTCCTGACTTTC
-	-	TRBV5-1	TRBJ1-1	CASSLVENGTLRETEAFF	TGCGCCAGCAGCTTGGTGGAAAACGGGACCCTGAGGGAGACTGAAGCTTTCTTT
-	-	TRBV3-1/TRBV3-2	TRBJ1-2	CASSQDSWQNYGYTF	TGTGCCAGCAGCCAAGATAGTTGGCAGAACTATGGCTACACCTTC
TRBD1	-	TRBV7-9	TRBJ2-3	CASSFGQGGDTQYF	TGTGCCAGCAGCTTCGGACAGGGCGGAGATACGCAGTATTTT
-	-	TRBV11-2	TRBJ2-2	CASGLGLTGELFF	TGTGCCAGCGGGCTAGGACTCACCGGGGAGCTGTTTTTT
-	-	TRBV5-1	TRBJ1-3	CASSFRGSASGNTIYF	TGCGCCAGCAGCTTTAGAGGGTCTGCCTCTGGAAACACCATATATTTT
-	-	TRBV7-9	TRBJ1-1	CASSSGTLNTEAFF	TGTGCCAGCAGCTCGGGGACCTTGAACACTGAAGCTTTCTTT
-	-	TRBV2	TRBJ2-3	CASRGLGLGRGGTDTQYF	TGTGCCAGCAGGGGGCTAGGCTTAGGGAGAGGGGGCACAGATACGCAGTATTTT
TRBD1	once	TRBV24-1	TRBJ1-4	CATSEAGSRGEKLFF	TGTGCCACCAGTGAAGCCGGGAGCAGGGGGGAAAAACTGTTTTTT
-	few	TRBV6-2/TRBV6-3	TRBJ2-7	CASSAQVYEQYF	TGTGCCAGCAGTGCGCAGGTTTACGAGCAGTACTTC
TRBD1	-	TRBV9	TRBJ1-1	CASSARTGRANTEAFF	TGTGCCAGCAGCGCAAGGACAGGGAGGGCGAACACTGAAGCTTTCTTT
TRBD2	few	TRBV25-1	TRBJ2-1	CASTSAGGHEFF	TGTGCCAGCACCTCAGCGGGGGGGCATGAGTTCTTC
TRBD1	-	TRBV3-1/TRBV3-2	TRBJ1-3	CASSIGQGEGGNTIYF	TGTGCCAGCAGTATCGGACAGGGAGAAGGTGGAAACACCATATATTTT
-	-	TRBV5-4	TRBJ2-1	CASSPAYSRGANEQFF	TGTGCCAGCAGCCCGGCCTATTCTCGCGGGGCTAATGAGCAGTTCTTC
-	-	TRBV30	TRBJ1-1	CAWSRGVRTEAFF	TGTGCCTGGAGCCGGGGGGTGCGAACTGAAGCTTTCTTT
-	-	TRBV18	TRBJ1-1	CASSPQGNPNTEAFF	TGTGCCAGCTCACCACAGGGAAACCCGAACACTGAAGCTTTCTTT
TRBD2	few	TRBV5-6	TRBJ2-2	CASSLPSLAANTGELFF	TGTGCCAGCAGCTTGCCCTCGCTAGCGGCGAACACCGGGGAGCTGTTTTTT
TRBD2	-	TRBV5-4	TRBJ2-3	CASSLSGLAAQYF	TGTGCCAGCAGCTTATCGGGACTAGCGGCGCAGTATTTT
-	-	TRBV3-1/TRBV3-2	TRBJ1-2	CASSNDPPGFVYGYTF	TGTGCCAGCAGCAACGACCCCCCAGGGTTTGTTTATGGCTACACCTTC
-	-	TRBV2	TRBJ1-6	CASSEGQGTSPLHF	TGTGCCAGCAGTGAAGGTCAGGGGACTTCACCCCTCCACTTT
-	-	TRBV12-5	TRBJ2-7	CASGLSLGEQYF	TGTGCTAGTGGTTTGTCTCTGGGCGAGCAGTACTTC
-	once	TRBV18	TRBJ2-1	CASSRDHYNEQFF	TGTGCCAGCTCACGGGACCATTACAATGAGCAGTTCTTC
-	once	TRBV10-3	TRBJ2-5	CAIRPRLGGEETQYF	TGTGCCATCAGACCACGACTAGGAGGCGAGGAGACCCAGTACTTC
-	-	TRBV5-1	TRBJ2-3	CASSPQTPDTQYF	TGCGCCAGCAGTCCCCAGACTCCAGATACGCAGTATTTT
-	few	TRBV13	TRBJ1-3	CASSLGRTHSGNTIYF	TGTGCCAGCAGCTTAGGGCGGACACACTCTGGAAACACCATATATTTT
-	few	TRBV7-9	TRBJ1-6	CASSRGASYNSPLHF	TGTGCCAGCAGCCGGGGTGCCTCCTATAATTCACCCCTCCACTTT
-	-	TRBV5-1	TRBJ2-7	CASSPVTGLEANYEQYF	TGCGCCAGCAGCCCGGTTACGGGACTTGAGGCCAACTACGAGCAGTACTTC
-	-	TRBV18	TRBJ1-5	CASSPETGNNQPQHF	TGTGCCAGCTCACCGGAAACGGGAAACAATCAGCCCCAGCATTTT
TRBD1	-	TRBV5-6	TRBJ1-1	CASSFGQGRPEAFF	TGTGCCAGCAGCTTCGGACAGGGGCGACCTGAAGCTTTCTTT
-	-	TRBV3-1/TRBV3-2	TRBJ2-4	CASSPPTGRPGGIQYF	TGTGCCAGCAGCCCCCCTACGGGGAGGCCCGGAGGCATTCAGTACTTC
-	-	TRBV6-5	TRBJ2-1	CASSYSGRSYNEQFF	TGTGCCAGCAGTTACTCAGGCAGATCCTACAATGAGCAGTTCTTC
TRBD1	-	TRBV9	TRBJ1-2	CASSTRQGTGGYTF	TGTGCCAGCAGCACACGACAGGGCACTGGGGGCTACACCTTC
-	-	TRBV27	TRBJ1-5	CASSAIDRSTQHF	TGTGCCAGCAGCGCGATCGACAGGTCTACCCAGCATTTT
TRBD2	few	TRBV5-8	TRBJ2-7	CASSFAGGSYEQYF	TGTGCCAGCAGCTTCGCGGGGGGCTCCTACGAGCAGTACTTC
-	-	TRBV24-1	TRBJ2-1	CATGFYNEQFF	TGTGCCACGGGTTTCTACAATGAGCAGTTCTTC
TRBD1	-	TRBV19	TRBJ1-5	CASSQWAGGNSNQPQHF	TGTGCCAGTAGCCAATGGGCAGGGGGGAATAGCAATCAGCCCCAGCATTTT
TRBD1	-	TRBV9	TRBJ2-6	CASSGPGTGLGANVLTF	TGTGCCAGCAGCGGACCTGGGACAGGGTTAGGGGCCAACGTCCTGACTTTC
-	few	TRBV3-1/TRBV3-2	TRBJ2-7	CASSRSYEQYF	TGTGCCAGCAGCCGTTCCTACGAGCAGTACTTC
-	-	TRBV29-1	TRBJ2-5	CSAASRVGGFETQYF	TGCAGCGCGGCATCCAGGGTTGGGGGCTTCGAGACCCAGTACTTC
TRBD1	-	TRBV7-2	TRBJ1-5	CASSTQGARNQPQHF	TGTGCCAGCAGCACACAGGGGGCTCGGAATCAGCCCCAGCATTTT
-	-	TRBV2	TRBJ2-5	CASTTQLSQETQYF	TGTGCCAGCACCACCCAACTTTCTCAAGAGACCCAGTACTTC
-	-	TRBV6-5	TRBJ2-5	CASSNEVETQYF	TGTGCCAGCAGTAACGAAGTGGAGACCCAGTACTTC
-	-	TRBV12-5	TRBJ2-7	CASGINRVQLYEQYF	TGTGCTAGTGGTATAAACAGGGTCCAACTTTACGAGCAGTACTTC
TRBD2	once	TRBV4-1	TRBJ2-3	CASSPSGDTDTQYF	TGCGCCAGCAGCCCTAGCGGGGACACAGATACGCAGTATTTT
-	-	TRBV9	TRBJ1-6	CASSVVGDNSPLHF	TGTGCCAGCAGCGTAGTTGGGGATAATTCACCCCTCCACTTT
-	-	TRBV3-1/TRBV3-2	TRBJ2-7	CASSHLDEQYF	TGTGCCAGCAGCCACCTGGACGAGCAGTACTTC
-	-	TRBV19	TRBJ1-4	CASKVTTNEKLFF	TGTGCCAGTAAGGTAACAACTAATGAAAAACTGTTTTTT
-	-	TRBV6-5	TRBJ2-7	CASLEQKGTAVEQYF	TGTGCCAGCCTCGAACAAAAAGGGACGGCGGTCGAGCAGTACTTC